This entry features one T cell receptor (beta chain) sequence. Treatment noted: 15 to 20 received Ad26.COV2.S at low or high dose, single or two shots; about 5 received placebo; per-sample allocation not given. Material that was analyzed had been drawn on day 63 after the first vaccine or placebo injection. Between the trimmed V and J ends, which lost 4 bases and 3 bases, there was a span of 11 bases. Germline V gene data show CDR1 as SGDLS and CDR2 as YYNGEE. The CDR3 runs 13 residues. The record originates from a study of Ad26.COV2.S vaccination and SARS-CoV-2 variants. For the study at large: Recipients of Ad26.COV2.S got it intramuscularly, once or twice 56 days apart.

Sequencing was performed with immunoSEQ multiplex PCR; in TCRdb, only in-frame clones are kept and a portion is missing. The sample gives about 320,000 clones, more than 70% of which show up once; roughly 1.9% is in the top ten. The chain is built from TRBV9 and TRBJ2-7; possibly TRBD1 for D (5 bases). This sample comprised peripheral blood, obtained in a trial of Ad26.COV2.S vaccine versus placebo. The sequence came from a person between 18 and 60 years old who received the Ad26.COV2.S COVID-19 vaccine or a placebo. In DNA form, the CDR3 reads TGTGCCAGCAGCAGACAGTCGGACTACGAGCAGTACTTC. Amino acids: CASSRQSDYEQYF.